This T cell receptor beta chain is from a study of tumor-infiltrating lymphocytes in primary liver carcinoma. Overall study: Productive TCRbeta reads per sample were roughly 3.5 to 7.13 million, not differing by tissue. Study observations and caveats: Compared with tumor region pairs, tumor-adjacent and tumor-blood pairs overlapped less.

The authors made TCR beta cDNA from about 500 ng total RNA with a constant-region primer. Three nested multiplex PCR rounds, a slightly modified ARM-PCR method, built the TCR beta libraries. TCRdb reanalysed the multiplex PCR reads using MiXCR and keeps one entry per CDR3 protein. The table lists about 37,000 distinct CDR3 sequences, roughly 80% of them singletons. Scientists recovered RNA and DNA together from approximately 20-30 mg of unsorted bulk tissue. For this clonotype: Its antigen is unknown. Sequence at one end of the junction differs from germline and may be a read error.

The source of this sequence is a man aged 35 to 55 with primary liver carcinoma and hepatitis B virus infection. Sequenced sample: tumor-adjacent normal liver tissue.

This CDR3 is CTSRMGRETQYF. CDR3 nucleotides: TGTACCAGTAGGATGGGGCGGGAGACCCAGTACTTC. The chain has TRBV6-1 and TRBJ2-5; D might be TRBD1 (5 bases). The CDR3 consists of 12 residues. Germline V lookup: CDR1 MNHNS, CDR2 SASEGT.